This T cell receptor (beta chain) comes out of a study of blood T cell repertoires in COVID-19. Study overall: The United States, Italy and Spain provided the acute and convalescent COVID-19 samples. PBMCs, B-cell-depleted T cells, or T cells were the source of the cDNA or gDNA that made up the material.

Clones were sequenced by immunoSEQ multiplex PCR, and TCRdb holds only the in-frame ones, with some missing. The table records about 300,000 clones, 75% to 90% of them present only once. The germline V gene encodes CDR1 GTSNPN and CDR2 SVGIG (reference sequence). Losses at the gene ends were 0 bases for V and 3 bases for J; bases not matched to a gene: 0. CDR3 length: 13 amino acids. This clone was observed a single time. The receptor's source is a woman in her forties or fifties with COVID-19, enrolled during active disease. The chain employs TRBV30 and TRBJ2-7; 9 bases align to TRBD2. Source material: peripheral blood. In nucleotides, the CDR3 is TGTGCCTGGAGTGTACTAGCGGGCTACGAGCAGTACTTC. Amino acids: CAWSVLAGYEQYF.